This T cell receptor beta chain was profiled in a study of T cells in Graves' hyperthyroidism and ophthalmopathy. Study findings and constraints: Blood also showed most of the thyroid clonotypes that were expanded above 0.001.

This clonotype was counted many times. The antigen remains undetermined. The cohort's ophthalmopathy patients, a group with duration under 3 months, had a Clinical Activity Score of at least 3 and a NOSPECS grade of at least 4. Amplification of TCR beta CDR3 regions used RNA as the template. HTBI primers were used for first-round RT-PCR of the TCR CDR3. TCRdb reanalysed the multiplex PCR reads using MiXCR and keeps one entry per CDR3 protein. This sample has 410,000 or so distinct CDR3 sequences, with approximately 15% found just once. CDR3 length equals 15 residues. Trimming cost V 1 base and J 1 base; bases outside gene matches: 2. Germline CDR1 and CDR2: SGHRS and YFSETQ.

The chain combines TRBV5-1 with TRBJ2-3; 8 bases map to TRBD2. This TCR was recovered from a man between 18 and 29 years old with Graves' ophthalmopathy. The specimen was blood. In DNA form, the CDR3 reads TGCGCCAGCAGCTTGCCGCGGGAGGGCACAGATACGCAGTATTTT. Translated, it gives CASSLPREGTDTQYF.